The clone carrying this T cell receptor beta chain was recorded at least ten times. No antigen is known for it. There are 13 residues in the CDR3. The germline gives CDR1 MNHNS, CDR2 SASEGT. V dropped 6 bases and J dropped 4 bases, with 12 bases sitting between them. The sample originates from a study of beta chain features in type 1 diabetes. Study summary: All of the samples together had around 110,000,000 sorted cells examined.

Findings and caveats of the study: People with Type 1 diabetes carried modestly yet significantly shorter TCRB CDR3s in all four CD4+ subsets. Type 1 diabetes patients had fewer VDJ junction insertions and more deletions.

Expressed TCRB transcripts were sequenced after all isolated RNA was converted to cDNA. This table comes from immunoSEQ multiplex PCR, and its TCRdb copy is limited to in-frame clones, with some not included. The sample yields under 200,000 clones, about 9% seen once. This TCR was recovered from a woman aged 18-29 years with type 1 diabetes. V gene TRBV6-1 combines with J gene TRBJ2-5, with D possibly being TRBD1 (5 bases). Specimen: central memory CD4+ T cells from blood. The CDR3 spells CASRKRGLETQYF. CDR3 nucleotide sequence: TGTGCCAGCAGAAAAAGGGGATTAGAGACCCAGTACTTC.